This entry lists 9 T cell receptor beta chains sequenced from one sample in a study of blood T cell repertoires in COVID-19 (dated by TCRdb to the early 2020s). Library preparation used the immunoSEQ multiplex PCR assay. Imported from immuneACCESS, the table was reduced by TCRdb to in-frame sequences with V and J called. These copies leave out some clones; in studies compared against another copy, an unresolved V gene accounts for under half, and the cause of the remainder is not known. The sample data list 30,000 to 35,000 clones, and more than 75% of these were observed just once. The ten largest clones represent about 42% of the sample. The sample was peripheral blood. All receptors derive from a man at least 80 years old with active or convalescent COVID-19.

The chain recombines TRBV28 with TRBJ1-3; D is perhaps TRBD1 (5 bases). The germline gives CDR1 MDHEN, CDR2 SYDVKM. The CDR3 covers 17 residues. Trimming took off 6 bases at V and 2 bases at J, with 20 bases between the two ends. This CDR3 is CASSVFGVRGAGNTIYF. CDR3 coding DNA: TGTGCCAGCAGCGTTTTTGGTGTACGGGGGGCTGGAAACACCATATATTTT.

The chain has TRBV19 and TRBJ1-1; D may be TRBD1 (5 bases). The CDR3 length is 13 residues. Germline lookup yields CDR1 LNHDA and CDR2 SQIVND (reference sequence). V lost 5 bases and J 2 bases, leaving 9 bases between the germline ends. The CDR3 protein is CASSLDTNTEAFF. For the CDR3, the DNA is TGTGCCAGTAGTTTGGACACAAACACTGAAGCTTTCTTT.

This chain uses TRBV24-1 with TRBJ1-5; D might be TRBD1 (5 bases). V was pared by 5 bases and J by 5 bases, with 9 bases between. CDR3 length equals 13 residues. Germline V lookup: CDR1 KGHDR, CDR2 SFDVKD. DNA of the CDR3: TGTGCCACCAGTGGCGGGACGTATCAGCCCCAGCATTTT. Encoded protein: CATSGGTYQPQHF.

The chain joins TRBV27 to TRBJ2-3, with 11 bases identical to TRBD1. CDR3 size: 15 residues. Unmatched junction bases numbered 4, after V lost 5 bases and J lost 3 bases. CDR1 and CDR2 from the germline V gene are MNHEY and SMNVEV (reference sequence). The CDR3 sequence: CASSPRDRGTDTQYF. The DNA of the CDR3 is TGTGCCAGCAGTCCCCGGGACAGGGGGACAGATACGCAGTATTTT.

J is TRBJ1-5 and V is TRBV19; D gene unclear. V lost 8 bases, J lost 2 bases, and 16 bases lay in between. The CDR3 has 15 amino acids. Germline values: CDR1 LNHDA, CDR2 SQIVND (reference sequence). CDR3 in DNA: TGTGCCAGTGTGGACCGGGGAGCTGGCAATCAGCCCCAGCATTTT. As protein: CASVDRGAGNQPQHF.

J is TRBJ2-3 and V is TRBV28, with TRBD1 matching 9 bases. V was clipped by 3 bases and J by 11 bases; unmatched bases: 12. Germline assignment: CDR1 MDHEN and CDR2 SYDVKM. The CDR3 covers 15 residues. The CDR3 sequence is CASSFGTGPTEVQYF. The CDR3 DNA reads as TGTGCCAGCAGTTTTGGGACAGGGCCCACAGAGGTGCAGTATTTT.

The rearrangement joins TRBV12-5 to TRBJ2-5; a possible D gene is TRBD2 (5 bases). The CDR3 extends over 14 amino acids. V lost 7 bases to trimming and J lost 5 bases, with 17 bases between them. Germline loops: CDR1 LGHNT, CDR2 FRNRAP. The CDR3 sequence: CASAPDEGRETQYF. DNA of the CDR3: TGTGCTAGTGCCCCTGACGAGGGCCGGGAGACCCAGTACTTC.

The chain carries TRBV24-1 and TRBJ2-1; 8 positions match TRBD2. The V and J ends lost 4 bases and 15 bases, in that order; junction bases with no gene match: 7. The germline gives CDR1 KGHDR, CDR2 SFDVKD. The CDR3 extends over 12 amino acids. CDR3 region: CATSEPGLGLFF. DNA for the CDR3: TGTGCCACCAGTGAGCCGGGACTAGGCCTGTTCTTC.

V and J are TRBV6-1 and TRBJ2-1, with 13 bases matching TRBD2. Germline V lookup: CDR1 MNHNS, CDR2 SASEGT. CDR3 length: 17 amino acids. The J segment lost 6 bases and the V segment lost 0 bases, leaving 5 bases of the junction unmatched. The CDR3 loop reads CASSEAMGLAGSNEQFF. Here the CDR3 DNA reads TGTGCCAGCAGTGAAGCTATGGGACTAGCGGGAAGCAATGAGCAGTTCTTC.